The 27 T cell receptor beta chains in this list originate from one sample, sequenced in a study of read filtering for tumor transcriptome and immune sequencing. This library used roughly 430 ng RNA and molecular barcoded adaptors spanning alpha/delta and beta/gamma chains. In TCRdb, the reads were re-called with MiXCR into one record per CDR3 protein. The sample includes 60,000 to 75,000 distinct CDR3 sequences, roughly a fifth of them seen just once. Sequencing used a population of CD138-negative cells sorted from bone marrow. The origin of the receptors is a donor at least 40 years old with multiple myeloma.

This clonotype was picked up many times. The chain carries TRBV7-2 and TRBJ1-1, with 7 positions matching TRBD1. Germline V lookup: CDR1 SGHTA, CDR2 FQGNSA. There are 15 residues in the CDR3. V dropped 10 bases and J dropped 0; count of bases not matched to a gene: 11. CDR3 sequence (DNA): TGTGCCAAAGGGGGCGCACAGGGTATGAACACTGAAGCTTTCTTT. Protein sequence: CAKGGAQGMNTEAFF.

Worth noting for this clonotype: A much larger clone differs by one base, so this may be a read error. Here the CDR3 omits its conserved ending phenylalanine or tryptophan, so a read error is the likely source. This rearrangement joins TRBV14 to TRBJ2-2, with no clear D. CDR1 and CDR2 (germline): SGHDN, FVKESK. CDR3 length: 13 amino acids. V lost 6 bases to trimming and J lost 6 bases, with 11 bases between them. The CDR3 region is CASRPPGAGELFL. DNA for the CDR3: TGTGCCAGCAGGCCCCCTGGAGCCGGGGAGCTGTTTCTT.

This clonotype came up a few times. The chain carries TRBV5-6 and TRBJ1-5, with D unresolved. V dropped 0 bases and J dropped 4 bases, with 2 bases sitting between them. CDR1 and CDR2 (germline): SGHDT, YYEEEE. This CDR3 spans 12 amino acids. The CDR3: CASSLGNQPQHF. CDR3 bases: TGTGCCAGCAGCTTGGGAAATCAGCCCCAGCATTTT.

The chain employs TRBV7-9 and TRBJ1-2; TRBD1 matches 9 bases. CDR3 size: 13 residues. With 11 bases clipped from V and 4 bases from J, the junction kept 8 bases outside the gene matches. Germline CDR1 is SEHNR and CDR2 is FQNEAQ (reference sequence). This CDR3 is CAGIPTGGYGYTF. CDR3 nucleotide sequence: TGTGCCGGCATCCCGACAGGGGGCTATGGCTACACCTTC.

This clonotype occurred a few times. The V and J genes are TRBV20-1 and TRBJ2-5; D may match TRBD1 or TRBD2 (5 bases each). Per germline, CDR1 DFQATT and CDR2 SNEGSKA (reference sequence). V was shortened by 3 bases and J by 7 bases, with 18 bases between the two germline ends. CDR3 length: 14 residues. As DNA, the CDR3 is TGCAGTGCTAGTCCCCCGGGACGGCAATCGACCCAGTACTTC. Amino acids: CSASPPGRQSTQYF.

This clonotype was detected ten times or more. The chain links TRBV13 to TRBJ1-1; D is possibly TRBD1 (5 bases). The CDR3 loop spans 17 amino acids. Germline-derived CDR1 and CDR2 are PRHDT and FYEKMQ (reference sequence). Trimming removed 1 base from V and 1 base from J, with 16 bases in between. CDR3 region: CASSLDPTGGENTEAFF. Here the CDR3 DNA reads TGTGCCAGCAGCTTAGACCCAACAGGTGGGGAGAACACTGAAGCTTTCTTT. Looking up the rest from reference TRBV13 and TRBJ1-1 gives the full variable domain: AAGVIQSPRHLIKEKRETATLKCYPIPRHDTVYWYQQGPGQDPQFLISFYEKMQSDKGSIPDRFSAQQFSDYHSELNMSSLELGDSALYFCASSLDPTGGENTEAFFGQGTRLTVV.

The chain uses TRBV14 and TRBJ2-1; 7 bases align to TRBD2. Germline V gives CDR1 SGHDN, CDR2 FVKESK. The CDR3 extends over 16 amino acids. The V gene end was trimmed by 0 bases and the J gene end by 0 bases; junction bases not matched to a gene: 2. The CDR3 loop is CASSQDPSGSYNEQFF. DNA of the CDR3: TGTGCCAGCAGCCAAGATCCTAGCGGCTCCTACAATGAGCAGTTCTTC.

In this sample, this clonotype turned up many times. V and J are TRBV3-1 and TRBJ2-5, with 8 bases aligning to TRBD2. Germline trimming cut 4 bases from V and 4 bases from J; bases unmatched to any gene: 5. The CDR3 length is 14 residues. Germline loops: CDR1 LGHDT, CDR2 YNNKEL (reference sequence). The CDR3 DNA is TGTGCCAGCAGCCGCGGGGGGACGGTAGAGACCCAGTACTTC. Encoded protein: CASSRGGTVETQYF.

The chain combines TRBV3-1 with TRBJ2-1; the D call may be TRBD1 or TRBD2 (6 bases each). The CDR3 is 14 amino acids. V was cut by 4 bases and J by 5 bases, with 12 bases left in between. From germline, CDR1 is LGHDT and CDR2 YNNKEL (reference sequence). This chain's CDR3 is CASSLGGPNNEQFF. In nucleotides, the CDR3 is TGTGCCAGCAGCCTCGGGGGCCCCAACAATGAGCAGTTCTTC.

This clonotype was recorded at least ten times. The chain recombines TRBV29-1 with TRBJ2-3; weak D call: TRBD2 (5 bases). Between the trimmed V and J ends, which lost 7 bases and 4 bases, there was a span of 15 bases. The CDR3 extends over 13 amino acids. Germline V gene sequence: CDR1 SQVTM, CDR2 ANQGSEA. The CDR3 sequence: CSAGVDGSDTQYF. The DNA for the CDR3 is TGCAGCGCCGGGGTGGACGGGTCAGATACGCAGTATTTT.

This clonotype showed up many times. This sequence joins TRBV29-1 and TRBJ2-2; TRBD1 matches at 9 bases. The junction had 8 bases not matched to a gene; V was cut back by 3 bases and J by 6 bases. Germline CDR1 SQVTM, CDR2 ANQGSEA. The CDR3 loop spans 15 amino acids. The CDR3 is CSVEGQGGGAGELFF. The DNA of the CDR3 is TGCAGCGTTGAGGGACAGGGCGGTGGCGCCGGGGAGCTGTTTTTT.

This clonotype came up many times. The chain combines TRBV5-4 with TRBJ2-1, with 12 bases that match TRBD2. This CDR3 region has 15 residues. Germline V lookup: CDR1 SGHNT, CDR2 YYREEE (reference sequence). With 6 bases clipped from V and 4 bases from J, the junction kept 5 bases outside the gene matches. The CDR3 nucleotides are TGTGCCAGCAATGCCGGGACTAGCGGGTACAATGAGCAGTTCTTC. As protein: CASNAGTSGYNEQFF.

For this clonotype: This likely reflects a read error, since a far larger clone is one base away. The gene calls are TRBV5-6 and TRBJ2-6; D is ambiguous. V lost 7 bases and J lost 2, with 16 bases in between. CDR3 length equals 16 residues. CDR1 and CDR2 from the germline V gene are SGHDT and YYEEEE. CDR3 amino acids: CASGSEVRTGANVLTF. In DNA form, the CDR3 reads TGTGCCAGCGGCTCCGAGGTCAGGACTGGGGCCAACGTCCTGACTTTC.

In its sample, this clonotype was seen many times. The CDR3 sequence is CASSIGTNTEAFF. CDR3 nucleotide sequence: TGTGCCAGTAGTATAGGCACGAACACTGAAGCTTTCTTT. The gene calls are TRBV19 and TRBJ1-1; D ambiguous. Trimming shortened V by 1 base and J by 1 base, and 4 bases separated the two germline ends. The germline V gene encodes CDR1 LNHDA and CDR2 SQIVND (reference sequence). CDR3 length: 13 residues.

The sample holds many counts of this clonotype. The V and J genes are TRBV11-2 and TRBJ2-7; D may be TRBD2 (5 bases). Germline V gives CDR1 SGHAT, CDR2 FQNNGV. This CDR3 spans 14 amino acids. V was cut by 2 bases and J by 2 bases, with 10 bases left in between. The CDR3 DNA is TGTGCCAGCAGCTTAACGGGAAAGGCCTACGAGCAGTACTTC. Protein: CASSLTGKAYEQYF.

Regarding this clonotype: A single base separates this from a much larger clone, so it may be a read error. For the CDR3, the DNA is TGTGCCAGCAGCTTAAATGGCCAGGGGGCGTGCGAGCAGTACTTC. Translating gives CASSLNGQGACEQYF. The chain is built from TRBV7-9 and TRBJ2-7; TRBD1 matches at 8 bases. The germline CDR1 and CDR2 sequences are SEHNR and FQNEAQ (reference sequence). V was clipped by 2 bases and J by 6 bases; unmatched bases: 9. There are 15 residues in the CDR3.

There are many counts of this clonotype. The chain uses TRBV7-8 and TRBJ2-7, with TRBD2 matching 13 bases. V lost 5 bases to trimming and J lost 5 bases; unmatched junction nucleotides: 3. This CDR3 has 14 residues. CDR1 SGHVS and CDR2 FQNEAQ come from the germline V gene. This chain's CDR3 is CASSRTSGSHEQYF. CDR3 sequence (DNA): TGTGCCAGCAGCCGGACTAGCGGGAGTCACGAGCAGTACTTC. Supplemented by reference TRBV7-8 and TRBJ2-7, the full variable domain reads GAGVSQSPRYKVAKRGQDVALRCDPISGHVSLFWYQQALGQGPEFLTYFQNEAQLDKSGLPSDRFFAERPEGSVSTLKIQRTQQEDSAVYLCASSRTSGSHEQYFGPGTRLTVT.

Ten or more counts support this clonotype. V gene TRBV6-5 combines with J gene TRBJ1-5; TRBD1 matches 10 bases. V dropped 5 bases and J dropped 2; count of bases not matched to a gene: 6. This CDR3 region has 16 residues. CDR1 and CDR2 (germline): MNHEY, SVGAGI. CDR3 sequence reads: CASSNTGTGGNQPQHF. CDR3 coding DNA: TGTGCCAGCAGTAATACCGGGACAGGGGGCAATCAGCCCCAGCATTTT.

Worth noting for this clonotype: A single base is all that separates this from a far larger clone, so a read error is likely. The chain recombines TRBV18 with TRBJ1-1, with 8 bases aligning to TRBD1. The J call could be wrong; TRBJ1-6 is a better fit for the DNA end. CDR3 size: 15 residues. Looked up from germline, CDR1 is KGHSH and CDR2 is LQKENI. This CDR3 reads CASSQGQGSYSPLHF. As DNA, the CDR3 is TGTGCCAGCTCACAAGGACAGGGCTCTTATTCACCCCTCCACTTT.

This clonotype was counted at least ten times. This rearrangement joins TRBV28 to TRBJ2-5, with D uncertain. The germline CDR1 and CDR2 sequences are MDHEN and SYDVKM. The V end lost 4 bases, the J end lost 2 bases, and 11 bases lay between the germline ends. The CDR3 has 14 residues. CDR3 sequence: CASSSNTFQETQYF. CDR3 nucleotide sequence: TGTGCCAGCAGTTCAAACACCTTTCAAGAGACCCAGTACTTC.

This clonotype was picked up many times. V usage is TRBV7-9 and J usage is TRBJ1-1; TRBD1 aligns across 11 bases. This CDR3 spans 16 amino acids. Germline V gene lookup returns CDR1 SEHNR and CDR2 FQNEAQ (reference sequence). V trimming: 6 bases; J trimming: 5 bases; junction bases outside the gene matches: 11. The CDR3 sequence: CASRKTGQGVGTEAFF. In DNA, the CDR3 is TGTGCCAGCAGAAAAACGGGACAGGGGGTCGGGACTGAAGCTTTCTTT.

The rearrangement joins TRBV20-1 to TRBJ1-3; D perhaps matches TRBD1 (5 bases). V was shortened by 2 bases and J by 0 bases, with 17 bases between the two germline ends. Germline V gene sequence: CDR1 DFQATT, CDR2 SNEGSKA (reference sequence). This CDR3 has 17 residues. The CDR3: CSARTNRGTSSGNTIYF. CDR3 nucleotide sequence: TGCAGTGCTAGAACCAATCGAGGGACTAGCTCTGGAAACACCATATATTTT.

This clonotype was counted at least ten times. The V call is TRBV20-1, the J call TRBJ2-2; 11 nucleotides agree with TRBD2. Germline V gives CDR1 DFQATT, CDR2 SNEGSKA (reference sequence). The ends lost 5 bases at V and 4 bases at J; junction bases unmatched: 6. There are 15 residues in the CDR3. The CDR3 coding sequence is TGCAGTGCTCCAGTAGCGGGAGGGCCCACCGGGGAGCTGTTTTTT. This gives the protein CSAPVAGGPTGELFF.

On this clonotype: Since a much larger clone is just one base distant, this may be a read error. V is TRBV4-1 and J is TRBJ2-5; D could derive from TRBD1 or TRBD2 (5 bases each). The V gene's germline CDR1 is MGHRA and CDR2 YSYEKL. The CDR3 has 13 amino acids. CDR3 loop: CASSWTLGETRYF. The CDR3 DNA reads TGCGCCAGCAGCTGGACATTGGGGGAGACCCGGTACTTC.

A note on this clonotype: No conserved phenylalanine or tryptophan is present at the end of the CDR3, so a read error is the likely explanation. The V and J genes are TRBV28 and TRBJ1-6; unclear D gene. V lost 9 bases and J 0 bases, leaving 12 bases between the germline ends. This CDR3 has 15 amino acids. Germline V gene sequence: CDR1 MDHEN, CDR2 SYDVKM. In DNA, the CDR3 is TGTGCCAGTAGACGGGAGGGCTCCTATAATTCACCCCTCCACTTA. The encoded protein is CASRREGSYNSPLHL.

This clonotype was detected a few times. This chain joins TRBV19 and TRBJ2-2; the match to TRBD1 covers 11 bases. The CDR3 extends over 15 amino acids. Per germline, CDR1 LNHDA and CDR2 SQIVND (reference sequence). V was pared by 4 bases and J by 7 bases, with 5 bases of the junction left unmatched. The CDR3 protein is CASSRPGQGVGELFF. In nucleotides, the CDR3 is TGTGCCAGTAGTAGACCGGGACAGGGGGTCGGGGAGCTGTTTTTT.

This clonotype was seen ten or more times. V usage is TRBV10-3 and J usage is TRBJ2-1; no reliable D call. The V end was cut by 3 bases, the J end by 4 bases, with 16 bases between. This CDR3 spans 16 amino acids. Germline assignment: CDR1 ENHRY and CDR2 SYGVKD. This chain's CDR3 is CAISDPPVLNYNEQFF. CDR3 bases: TGTGCCATCAGTGACCCCCCGGTTCTTAATTACAATGAGCAGTTCTTC.